A selection of T cell receptor beta chains follows, all from one sample in a study of cytomegalovirus exposure and HLA in healthy donors. Using immunoSEQ multiplex PCR, the repertoire was profiled, and TCRdb retains in-frame clones only, with some absent. The sample holds 150,000 to 200,000 clones; 75% to 90% are singletons and the top ten take 0.9% to 1.2%. The sample was PBMCs. Every receptor here comes from a boy younger than 10 in good health and CMV-seronegative. Both conserved end residues are part of each CDR3. The order of the fields is J gene, D gene, clone size, V gene, CDR3 protein, CDR3 DNA. A D gene is named only where the DNA matches it firmly. Not all rows give a size; the values are once, few, many and, for expanded clones, a class.

TRBJ2-7,NA,NA,TRBV27,CASIRIGSLPGEQYF,TGTGCCAGCATCCGTATCGGGAGTCTTCCTGGGGAGCAGTACTTC
TRBJ1-5,NA,NA,TRBV28,CASSLPGWGNQPQHF,TGTGCCAGCAGCTTACCAGGGTGGGGCAATCAGCCCCAGCATTTT
TRBJ2-5,TRBD1,NA,TRBV7-3,CASSLGQGETQYF,TGTGCCAGCAGCTTAGGACAGGGGGAGACCCAGTACTTC
TRBJ1-3,TRBD1,NA,TRBV5-8,CASSYGQGLGGNTIYF,TGTGCCAGCAGCTACGGACAGGGTTTAGGCGGAAACACCATATATTTT
TRBJ2-7,NA,NA,TRBV27,CASSPNSRPAYEQYF,TGTGCCAGCAGTCCGAACTCGCGGCCTGCCTACGAGCAGTACTTC
TRBJ2-7,TRBD1,NA,TRBV7-9,CASSPSSGQVTYEQYF,TGTGCCAGCAGTCCATCCTCGGGACAGGTGACCTACGAGCAGTACTTC
TRBJ1-1,NA,NA,TRBV19,CASSIPRRAFF,TGTGCCAGTAGTATACCTAGGAGAGCTTTCTTT
TRBJ2-7,NA,few,TRBV19,CASADSYEQYF,TGTGCCAGTGCCGACAGCTACGAGCAGTACTTC
TRBJ1-4,TRBD1,NA,TRBV27,CASSRRDRVGEKLFF,TGTGCCAGCAGCCGCAGGGACAGGGTGGGTGAAAAACTGTTTTTT
TRBJ2-3,TRBD2,once,TRBV30,CAWSVSPSGGAADTQYF,TGTGCCTGGAGTGTATCACCTAGCGGGGGGGCGGCAGATACGCAGTATTTT
TRBJ1-6,TRBD1,once,TRBV30,CAWSARDRGNSPLHF,TGTGCCTGGAGTGCCCGGGACAGGGGTAATTCACCCCTCCACTTT
TRBJ1-4,TRBD1,few,TRBV7-9,CASSMDRGGEKLFF,TGTGCCAGCAGCATGGACAGGGGTGGCGAAAAACTGTTTTTT
TRBJ2-5,NA,NA,TRBV27,CASSSPARETQYF,TGTGCCAGCAGTTCGCCGGCCAGGGAGACCCAGTACTTC
TRBJ2-3,TRBD2,NA,TRBV5-1,CASTLSGRQDTQYF,TGCGCCAGCACCCTTAGCGGGAGGCAAGATACGCAGTATTTT
TRBJ2-7,NA,NA,TRBV27,CASSLGRGAYEQYF,TGTGCCAGCAGTTTGGGCAGGGGAGCCTACGAGCAGTACTTC
TRBJ2-5,NA,NA,TRBV4-1,CASSQEWESQETQYF,TGCGCCAGCAGCCAAGAGTGGGAGTCCCAAGAGACCCAGTACTTC
TRBJ2-1,TRBD2,NA,TRBV5-1,CASSFVAGAGDEQFF,TGCGCCAGCAGCTTTGTAGCGGGGGCTGGGGATGAGCAGTTCTTC
TRBJ2-7,TRBD1,NA,TRBV7-3,CASSSPTGRHEQYF,TGTGCCAGCAGCTCTCCGACAGGGCGGCACGAGCAGTACTTC
TRBJ1-5,TRBD1,once,TRBV28,CASSPRTGSSNQPQHF,TGTGCCAGCAGTCCGAGGACAGGGTCTAGCAATCAGCCCCAGCATTTT
TRBJ2-1,NA,once,TRBV27,CASSPGAGEQFF,TGTGCCAGCAGTCCCGGCGCGGGTGAGCAGTTCTTC
TRBJ2-7,NA,once,TRBV19,CASSIDGEHYEQYF,TGTGCCAGTAGTATAGATGGGGAGCACTACGAGCAGTACTTC
TRBJ1-5,TRBD1,few,TRBV5-6,CASSSSGQGFYQPQHF,TGTGCCAGCAGCTCGTCGGGACAGGGGTTTTATCAGCCCCAGCATTTT
TRBJ1-2,NA,NA,TRBV5-1,CASSLTAANYGYTF,TGCGCCAGCAGCTTGACAGCCGCTAACTATGGCTACACCTTC
TRBJ2-7,NA,NA,TRBV19,CASSNRQAYEQYF,TGTGCCAGTAGTAACCGACAGGCGTACGAGCAGTACTTC
TRBJ2-5,TRBD1,NA,TRBV6-1,CASVRAGTGTIQYF,TGTGCCAGCGTGAGAGCCGGGACAGGGACAATCCAGTACTTC
TRBJ2-2,TRBD1,NA,TRBV5-1,CASSTRQGVTGELFF,TGCGCCAGCAGCACAAGACAGGGGGTCACCGGGGAGCTGTTTTTT
TRBJ2-5,TRBD1,NA,TRBV28,CASRRQGREETQYF,TGTGCCAGCAGGCGACAGGGGCGGGAAGAGACCCAGTACTTC
TRBJ2-5,TRBD1,NA,TRBV5-1,CASSTATGAGETQYF,TGCGCCAGCAGCACCGCTACAGGGGCTGGGGAGACCCAGTACTTC
TRBJ2-1,TRBD1,once,TRBV10-3,CAISPDRDPYNEQFF,TGTGCCATCAGCCCAGACAGGGATCCCTACAATGAGCAGTTCTTC
TRBJ2-7,TRBD1,NA,TRBV30,CAWAGTGNYEQYF,TGTGCCTGGGCCGGGACAGGCAACTACGAGCAGTACTTC
TRBJ2-7,NA,NA,TRBV5-1,CAGREAPTYEQYF,TGCGCCGGCCGTGAGGCACCGACCTACGAGCAGTACTTC
TRBJ1-4,TRBD1,NA,TRBV10-3,CAGRTGPNEKLFF,TGTGCCGGCCGGACAGGGCCAAATGAAAAACTGTTTTTT
TRBJ2-5,TRBD2,NA,TRBV7-7,CASSASGRKGETQYF,TGTGCCAGCTCGGCTAGCGGGAGGAAAGGCGAGACCCAGTACTTC
TRBJ1-1,TRBD1,NA,TRBV7-3,CASSIGQGHTEAFF,TGTGCCAGCAGCATCGGACAGGGCCACACTGAAGCTTTCTTT
TRBJ1-1,NA,NA,TRBV5-6,CASSLKHQNTEAFF,TGTGCCAGCAGCTTGAAACACCAGAACACTGAAGCTTTCTTT
TRBJ2-1,NA,NA,TRBV6-5,CASSFRAWEDEQFF,TGTGCCAGCAGTTTTAGGGCTTGGGAGGATGAGCAGTTCTTC
TRBJ2-7,NA,NA,TRBV30,CAWSIETYEQYF,TGTGCCTGGAGTATAGAAACCTACGAGCAGTACTTC
TRBJ1-5,NA,NA,TRBV11-2,CASSLGSSNQPQHF,TGTGCCAGCAGCTTAGGCAGTTCGAATCAGCCCCAGCATTTT
TRBJ2-1,NA,NA,TRBV27,CASSSGSSYNEQFF,TGTGCCAGCAGTTCCGGTAGCTCCTACAATGAGCAGTTCTTC
TRBJ2-1,TRBD2,NA,TRBV11-2,CASTLRGREGNNEQFF,TGTGCCAGCACCCTTAGGGGGCGGGAGGGCAACAATGAGCAGTTCTTC
TRBJ2-5,TRBD1,NA,TRBV5-1,CASSWDSLVQTQYF,TGCGCCAGCAGCTGGGACAGCCTCGTACAGACCCAGTACTTC
TRBJ1-2,TRBD1,NA,TRBV18,CASSPGQGNYGYTF,TGTGCCAGCTCACCCGGACAGGGAAACTATGGCTACACCTTC
TRBJ2-5,TRBD2,once,TRBV19,CASSSLQGLGQETQYF,TGTGCCAGTAGTAGCCTCCAGGGACTAGGGCAAGAGACCCAGTACTTC
TRBJ2-3,NA,NA,TRBV9,CASSGFQVERTDTQYF,TGTGCCAGCAGCGGATTTCAAGTAGAGCGCACAGATACGCAGTATTTT
TRBJ1-3,NA,few,TRBV7-9,CASSLLSGTGNTIYF,TGTGCCAGCAGCTTATTATCCGGGACTGGAAACACCATATATTTT
TRBJ2-1,TRBD1,NA,TRBV7-9,CASIQDRVYSNEQFF,TGTGCCAGCATACAAGACAGGGTTTACTCCAATGAGCAGTTCTTC
TRBJ2-5,TRBD2,NA,TRBV29-1,CSVLSLAGGPGTQYF,TGCAGCGTTCTTTCTCTAGCGGGAGGGCCAGGGACCCAGTACTTC
TRBJ1-1,NA,NA,TRBV5-1,CASSLTRISGAEAFF,TGCGCCAGCAGCTTGACCCGGATCTCAGGCGCTGAAGCTTTCTTT
TRBJ1-5,NA,NA,TRBV28,CASSSTILRDYPGRPQHF,TGTGCCAGCAGCTCGACCATCCTCCGGGACTACCCCGGACGGCCCCAGCATTTT
TRBJ2-1,TRBD2,NA,TRBV5-1,CASSLTSGFYNEQFF,TGCGCCAGCAGCCTAACTAGCGGTTTCTACAATGAGCAGTTCTTC
TRBJ1-5,NA,NA,TRBV2,CASIGRGYNQPQHF,TGTGCCAGCATCGGACGGGGGTACAATCAGCCCCAGCATTTT
TRBJ1-1,NA,NA,TRBV14,CASSPEVNRPNTEAFF,TGTGCCAGCAGCCCAGAGGTCAACAGACCAAACACTGAAGCTTTCTTT
TRBJ1-1,NA,NA,TRBV2,CASSEPRGWGDTEAFF,TGTGCCAGCAGTGAACCCCGGGGTTGGGGAGACACTGAAGCTTTCTTT
TRBJ2-3,TRBD2,NA,TRBV30,CLNGGVDTQYF,TGTCTAAACGGGGGGGTAGATACGCAGTATTTT
TRBJ2-2,NA,NA,TRBV27,CASSPGTGELFF,TGTGCCAGCAGTCCCGGCACCGGGGAGCTGTTTTTT
TRBJ1-2,NA,NA,TRBV28,CASSLVGLTGGYTF,TGTGCCAGCAGTTTGGTTGGGCTTACGGGGGGCTACACCTTC
TRBJ1-1,TRBD1,NA,TRBV2,CATGDRAVTEAFF,TGTGCCACGGGGGACAGGGCGGTCACTGAAGCTTTCTTT
TRBJ2-7,NA,NA,TRBV30,CAWDRDFENSYEQYF,TGTGCCTGGGACAGGGACTTTGAGAACTCCTACGAGCAGTACTTC
TRBJ2-7,TRBD2,once,TRBV2,CASSGGTTSSYEQYF,TGTGCCAGCAGCGGCGGGACTACTTCATCCTACGAGCAGTACTTC
TRBJ2-5,NA,NA,TRBV7-9,CASGVWETQYF,TGTGCGTCCGGTGTCTGGGAGACCCAGTACTTC